Below are 27 T cell receptor beta chains sequenced from a single sample in a study of blood T cell repertoires in COVID-19. Produced via immunoSEQ multiplex PCR; TCRdb's table is partial and in-frame only. The table lists 55,000 to 75,000 clones, about 88% of them singletons. The source material was peripheral blood. Receptor source: a human donor with active COVID-19. The donor label of this sample is uncertain.

This clone has more than one count but fewer than ten. This chain joins TRBV28 and TRBJ1-1; the D is unclear. The ends were cut back, 6 bases at V and 0 bases at J, with 8 bases in the middle. The CDR3 spans 13 residues. Germline values: CDR1 MDHEN, CDR2 SYDVKM. The CDR3 region is CASSLLMNTEAFF. The CDR3 coding sequence is TGTGCCAGCAGCCTATTAATGAACACTGAAGCTTTCTTT.

The chain has TRBV18 and TRBJ2-1, with TRBD2 matching over 11 bases. The CDR3 contains 15 residues. From germline, CDR1 is KGHSH and CDR2 LQKENI. V was pared by 3 bases and J by 6 bases, with 4 bases of the junction left unmatched. The CDR3 DNA is TGTGCCAGCTCACCCTGGGGGACTAGCGGCAATGAGCAGTTCTTC. It yields the protein CASSPWGTSGNEQFF.

The V and J genes are TRBV6-1 and TRBJ1-2; the D gene is possibly TRBD1 (5 bases). Trimming stripped 5 bases from V and 4 bases from J, with 17 bases between. Germline V gene sequence: CDR1 MNHNS, CDR2 SASEGT. This CDR3 comprises 15 residues. The CDR3 sequence: CASSRSDRWGYGYTF. CDR3 DNA: TGTGCCAGCAGTCGGAGTGACAGATGGGGCTATGGCTACACCTTC.

V is TRBV6-5 and J is TRBJ1-5; no firm D call. There are 15 residues in the CDR3. The V gene lost 2 bases and the J gene lost 5 bases, with 13 bases spanning the gap. Germline assignment: CDR1 MNHEY and CDR2 SVGAGI. The CDR3 reads CASSYAGNGDQPQHF. For the CDR3, the DNA is TGTGCCAGCAGTTACGCGGGGAATGGAGATCAGCCCCAGCATTTT.

V is TRBV6-2 or TRBV6-3 and J is TRBJ2-7, with 7 bases aligning to TRBD2. The CDR3 is 17 amino acids. Germline CDR1 and CDR2: MNHEY and SVGEGT. V trimming: 2 bases; J trimming: 1 base; junction bases outside the gene matches: 11. DNA for the CDR3: TGTGCCAGCAGTTACGACTATCGCTCGGGGGGTTCCTACGAGCAGTACTTC. Its translation: CASSYDYRSGGSYEQYF.

V usage is TRBV15 and J usage is TRBJ2-7; TRBD1 matches 7 bases. The V and J ends lost 3 bases and 4 bases, in that order; junction bases with no gene match: 9. This CDR3 contains 15 residues. From germline, CDR1 is LNHNV and CDR2 YYDKDF (reference sequence). The CDR3 loop reads CATSREWTGEYEQYF. The CDR3 bases are TGTGCCACCAGCAGGGAATGGACAGGCGAATACGAGCAGTACTTC.

This clone has a single count. V gene TRBV11-1 combines with J gene TRBJ2-7, with 7 bases aligning to TRBD1. The junction had 3 bases not matched to a gene; V was cut back by 1 base and J by 6 bases. CDR1 is SGHAT, CDR2 FQDESV, per germline (reference sequence). CDR3 length: 13 residues. Written as DNA, the CDR3 is TGTGCCAGCAGCTTAGGGTCAGGGGGCGAGCAGTACTTC. Translating gives CASSLGSGGEQYF.

The chain joins TRBV29-1 to TRBJ2-1, with 9 bases lining up with TRBD2. The CDR3 length is 18 residues. V shed 1 base and J 4 bases; nucleotides not matched to a gene: 14. In germline, CDR1 is SQVTM, CDR2 ANQGSEA. CDR3 protein: CSVEGMIAGDQPYNEQFF. The DNA of the CDR3 is TGCAGCGTTGAAGGGATGATAGCGGGGGACCAACCGTACAATGAGCAGTTCTTC.

The V and J genes are TRBV18 and TRBJ1-1, with TRBD1 identical over 8 bases. Germline V gene data show CDR1 as KGHSH and CDR2 as LQKENI. The CDR3 runs 14 residues. V lost 3 bases and J lost 4; bases outside the gene matches: 4. CDR3 protein: CASSPDRGGTEAFF. In nucleotides, the CDR3 is TGTGCCAGCTCACCCGACAGGGGTGGCACTGAAGCTTTCTTT.

CDR3 residues: CASSAGTSGGRQETQYF. The CDR3 DNA reads TGTGCCAGCAGCGCCGGGACTAGCGGGGGCCGACAAGAGACCCAGTACTTC. The V gene is TRBV9, the J gene TRBJ2-5; 14 nucleotides agree with TRBD2. The CDR3 is made up of 17 amino acids. Germline V CDR1 and CDR2: SGDLS, YYNGEE. Trimming removed 3 bases from V and 2 bases from J; junction bases left unmatched: 6.

The J gene is TRBJ2-5, the V gene TRBV3-1 (or the pseudogene TRBV3-2), with TRBD2 identical over 9 bases. CDR3 length equals 18 residues. Germline V gene lookup returns CDR1 LGHDT and CDR2 YNNKEL (reference sequence). V lost 3 bases to trimming and J lost 2 bases; unmatched junction nucleotides: 13. CDR3 amino acids: CASSQGTSSLVEQETQYF. DNA of the CDR3: TGTGCCAGCAGCCAGGGGACTAGCAGTTTGGTGGAACAAGAGACCCAGTACTTC.

This clone has ten or more counts. The chain couples TRBV9 to TRBJ2-7; a weak D match, TRBD1 (6 bases). This CDR3 comprises 14 residues. V was clipped by 3 bases and J by 2 bases, with 12 bases between them. Germline CDR1 is SGDLS and CDR2 is YYNGEE. The CDR3: CASSEQGIPYEQYF. CDR3 DNA sequence: TGTGCCAGCAGCGAACAGGGAATCCCCTACGAGCAGTACTTC. The full variable domain, with the rest looked up from reference TRBV9 and TRBJ2-7, is DSGVTQTPKHLITATGQRVTLRCSPRSGDLSVYWYQQSLDQGLQFLIQYYNGEERAKGNILERFSAQQFPDLHSELNLSSLELGDSALYFCASSEQGIPYEQYFGPGTRLTVT.

This chain joins TRBV3-1 (or the pseudogene TRBV3-2) and TRBJ1-5; 9 nucleotides match TRBD1. This CDR3 comprises 18 residues. V shed 0 bases, J shed 2 bases, and the junction held 8 bases outside the gene matches. Germline-derived CDR1 and CDR2 are LGHDT and YNNKEL (reference sequence). The CDR3 sequence: CASSQDRWDRAGNQPQHF. The CDR3 DNA reads TGTGCCAGCAGCCAAGATCGTTGGGACAGGGCGGGCAATCAGCCCCAGCATTTT.

The V gene is TRBV27, the J gene TRBJ1-4; TRBD1 matches 7 bases. Germline V gene sequence: CDR1 MNHEY, CDR2 SMNVEV (reference sequence). Trimming took 3 bases from V and 9 from J; bases not matched to a gene: 10. This CDR3 comprises 15 residues. The CDR3 protein is CASSFSTGDRKKLFF. The DNA of the CDR3 is TGTGCCAGCAGTTTTTCCACAGGGGATCGGAAAAAACTGTTTTTT.

The rearrangement uses TRBV18 and TRBJ1-6; weak D call: TRBD1 (6 bases). This CDR3 is built from 14 residues. Germline assignment: CDR1 KGHSH and CDR2 LQKENI. The V end was cut by 2 bases, the J end by 9 bases, with 11 bases between. Here the CDR3 reads CASSPGLQGSPLHF. The CDR3 DNA follows: TGTGCCAGCTCACCAGGGCTACAGGGTTCACCCCTCCACTTT.

V usage is TRBV19 and J usage is TRBJ2-1; 11 bases are a match to TRBD2. This CDR3 is 14 amino acids long. V gave up 6 bases and J gave up 8 bases; unmatched junction bases: 6. From germline, CDR1 is LNHDA and CDR2 SQIVND (reference sequence). The CDR3 sequence: CASSVAGGPYEQFF. DNA of the CDR3: TGTGCCAGTAGCGTAGCGGGAGGGCCCTATGAGCAGTTCTTC.

Remarks on this clone: Other DNA sequences within the sample encode an identical CDR3. V is TRBV7-9 and J is TRBJ1-4, with 8 bases aligning to TRBD1. The junction had 1 base not matched to a gene; V was cut back by 2 bases and J by 5 bases. The CDR3 contains 14 residues. The germline gives CDR1 SEHNR, CDR2 FQNEAQ (reference sequence). CDR3 protein: CASSLRQGNEKLFF. The CDR3 coding sequence is TGTGCCAGCAGCTTAAGACAGGGGAATGAAAAACTGTTTTTT.

CDR3 amino acids: CASTSGGQETQYF. DNA of the CDR3: TGTGCCTCGACGAGCGGGGGCCAAGAGACCCAGTACTTC. V is TRBV28 and J is TRBJ2-5; 8 bases are shared with TRBD2. CDR3 size: 13 residues. V shed 11 bases, J shed 1 base, and the junction held 6 bases outside the gene matches. Per the germline V gene, CDR1 is MDHEN and CDR2 is SYDVKM.

This chain links TRBV27 with TRBJ2-7; no clear D gene. CDR1 MNHEY and CDR2 SMNVEV come from the germline V gene (reference sequence). Trimming stripped 5 bases from V and 5 bases from J, with 4 bases between. The CDR3 length is 10 residues. DNA of the CDR3: TGTGCCAGCAGTGTTAACGAGCAGTACTTC. Translating gives CASSVNEQYF.

The CDR3 spells CASSLNSLGEAFF. The DNA for the CDR3 is TGTGCCAGCAGCCTCAACAGTTTAGGTGAAGCTTTCTTT. The chain uses TRBV7-3 and TRBJ1-1; D gene unclear. The CDR3 has 13 residues. Trimming cost V 5 bases and J 7 bases, with 14 bases left between them. Germline loops: CDR1 SGHTA, CDR2 FQGTGA.

CDR3 loop: CASSKQPNTEAFF. CDR3 sequence (DNA): TGTGCCAGCAGTAAACAGCCGAACACTGAAGCTTTCTTT. The chain couples TRBV2 to TRBJ1-1; D not resolved. The CDR3 has 13 amino acids. The germline V and J ends were trimmed by 5 bases and 1 base, with 8 bases remaining between them. Germline-derived CDR1 and CDR2 are SNHLY and FYNNEI.

Here the CDR3 DNA reads TGTGCCAGCAGGATAGGGGGCGCTTATAATGAGCAGTTCTTC. Translated, it gives CASRIGGAYNEQFF. V is TRBV7-9 and J is TRBJ2-1, with TRBD1 identical over 7 bases. The CDR3 covers 14 residues. The V segment lost 6 bases and the J segment 7 bases; nucleotides outside the gene matches: 9. CDR1 and CDR2 (germline): SEHNR, FQNEAQ (reference sequence).

The chain couples TRBV4-2 to TRBJ1-2, with D uncertain. V lost 0 bases, J lost 7 bases, and 18 bases lay in between. The length of the CDR3 is 16 residues. CDR1 and CDR2 (germline): LGHNA, YNFKEQ. The CDR3 coding sequence is TGTGCCAGCAGCCAAGATCTGAGCAGGTGGTCCTCTGGCTACACCTTC. Its protein product is CASSQDLSRWSSGYTF.

This clone showed up just once. This sequence joins TRBV5-6 and TRBJ2-5; D unresolved. V shed 4 bases and J shed 1 base, with 14 bases lying between them. This CDR3 spans 15 amino acids. CDR1 SGHDT and CDR2 YYEEEE come from the germline V gene. The CDR3 sequence: CASSPLNPGQETQYF. The CDR3 coding sequence is TGTGCCAGCAGCCCATTAAACCCAGGCCAAGAGACCCAGTACTTC.

The gene calls are TRBV5-1 and TRBJ1-6; D is unclear. There are 15 residues in the CDR3. V was trimmed by 4 bases and J by 7 bases, leaving 15 bases between them. Germline-derived CDR1 and CDR2 are SGHRS and YFSETQ. Here the CDR3 DNA reads TGCGCCAGCAGCCCTATAGCAGAGCCGAATTCACCCCTCCACTTT. This gives the protein CASSPIAEPNSPLHF.

The chain is built from TRBV9 and TRBJ2-2; 9 bases align to TRBD1. CDR3 length: 15 residues. Unmatched junction bases numbered 3, after V lost 0 bases and J lost 6 bases. Germline-derived CDR1 and CDR2 are SGDLS and YYNGEE. The chain's CDR3 is CASSVVGQGSGELFF. For the CDR3, the DNA is TGTGCCAGCAGCGTAGTGGGACAGGGTTCCGGGGAGCTGTTTTTT.

V gene TRBV5-1 combines with J gene TRBJ1-6; D not certain. The germline V and J ends were trimmed by 2 bases and 5 bases, with 8 bases remaining between them. From germline, CDR1 is SGHRS and CDR2 YFSETQ. This CDR3 is 14 amino acids long. The chain's CDR3 is CASSLPSDNSPLHF. DNA of the CDR3: TGCGCCAGCAGCTTACCCAGTGATAATTCACCCCTCCACTTT. Combining the CDR3 with reference TRBV5-1 and TRBJ1-6 gives the whole variable domain KAGVTQTPRYLIKTRGQQVTLSCSPISGHRSVSWYQQTPGQGLQFLFEYFSETQRNKGNFPGRFSGRQFSNSRSEMNVSTLELGDSALYLCASSLPSDNSPLHFGNGTRLTVT.